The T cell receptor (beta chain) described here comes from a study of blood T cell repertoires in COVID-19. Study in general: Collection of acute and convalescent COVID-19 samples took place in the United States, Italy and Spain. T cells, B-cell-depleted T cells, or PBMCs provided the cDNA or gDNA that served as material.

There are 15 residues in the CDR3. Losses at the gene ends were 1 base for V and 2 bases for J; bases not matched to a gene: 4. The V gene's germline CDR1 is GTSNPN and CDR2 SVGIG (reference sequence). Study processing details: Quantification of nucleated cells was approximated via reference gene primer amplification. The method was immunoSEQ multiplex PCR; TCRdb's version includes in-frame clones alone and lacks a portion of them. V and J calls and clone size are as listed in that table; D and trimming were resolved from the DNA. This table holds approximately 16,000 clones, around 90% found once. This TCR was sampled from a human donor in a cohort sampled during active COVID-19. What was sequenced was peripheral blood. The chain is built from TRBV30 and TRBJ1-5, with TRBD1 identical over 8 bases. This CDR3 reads CAWSADRGRNQPQHF. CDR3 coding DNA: TGTGCCTGGAGTGCTGACAGGGGCCGCAATCAGCCCCAGCATTTT.